The rows below give T cell receptor beta chains drawn from one sample of a study of blood T cell repertoires in COVID-19. The protocol was immunoSEQ multiplex PCR, while the TCRdb copy is restricted to in-frame clones and leaves out a portion. The sample holds over 45,000 clones; almost 85% are singletons and the top ten take approximately 11%. The sample taken for sequencing was peripheral blood. The origin of the receptors is a human donor in a cohort sampled during active COVID-19. CDR3s include the opening cysteine and the closing phenylalanine or tryptophan. The D gene is left open where the match is weak. Where a row states a size, it is once, few, many or the class of an expanded clone; other rows omit it.

.	TRBV19	.	TRBJ1-5	TGTGCCAGTAGTATAGGGGGATGGGAGACTAATCAGCCCCAGCATTTT	CASSIGGWETNQPQHF
.	TRBV28	.	TRBJ1-5	TGTGCCAGCGGGAAAGGGGGGGCTGGGAGCAATCAGCCCCAGCATTTT	CASGKGGAGSNQPQHF
once	TRBV7-9	.	TRBJ2-5	TGTGCCAGCAGCTTACCGAGGGAGGCCCAGTACTTC	CASSLPREAQYF
.	TRBV6-2/TRBV6-3	.	TRBJ1-2	TGTGCCAGCAGTTATGCCGGGAGCGGCTACACCTTC	CASSYAGSGYTF
.	TRBV4-1	.	TRBJ2-1	TGCGCCAGCAGCCAAGAGAGTCCACCTCGCGAGCAGTTCTTC	CASSQESPPREQFF
.	TRBV4-3	.	TRBJ1-1	TGCGCCAGCAGCGGCCATGCAGGGGACACTGAAGCTTTCTTT	CASSGHAGDTEAFF
.	TRBV5-4	.	TRBJ2-3	TGTGCCAGCAGCTTGAGTCTTCGGGTCAAAAATACAGATACGCAGTATTTT	CASSLSLRVKNTDTQYF
.	TRBV9	.	TRBJ2-2	TGTGCCAGCAGCGTAGGACACCTGAACACCGGGGAGCTGTTTTTT	CASSVGHLNTGELFF
.	TRBV27	TRBD2	TRBJ2-2	TGTGCCAGCAGTTTAGCGGGGAGGGGCATCGGGGAGCTGTTTTTT	CASSLAGRGIGELFF
.	TRBV18	.	TRBJ2-2	TGTGCCAGCTCGGGCGGACGGGAGAACACCGGGGAGCTGTTTTTT	CASSGGRENTGELFF
.	TRBV9	.	TRBJ1-1	TGTGCCAGCAGCCCCCGCTACGGAGGGACTGAAGCTTTCTTT	CASSPRYGGTEAFF
.	TRBV7-3	TRBD2	TRBJ2-2	TGTGCCAGCAGCCCCTATGTGAGCGGGAGGCGTACGAACACCGGGGAGCTGTTTTTT	CASSPYVSGRRTNTGELFF
.	TRBV18	TRBD1	TRBJ2-3	TGTGCCAGCTCACCAATCATGGGACAGGGGGAAACAGATACGCAGTATTTT	CASSPIMGQGETDTQYF
.	TRBV6-5	TRBD1	TRBJ2-5	TGTGCCACCGACAGGGGCAAGGGAGAGACCCAGTACTTC	CATDRGKGETQYF
few	TRBV30	TRBD1	TRBJ2-7	TGTGCCTGGAGCGGGCTAATCCGGGACAGTACCTACGAGCAGTACTTC	CAWSGLIRDSTYEQYF
.	TRBV19	.	TRBJ2-7	TGTGCCAGTAGTATAGAAGCTAGCCGTCACTACGAGCAGTACTTC	CASSIEASRHYEQYF
.	TRBV5-5	TRBD1	TRBJ2-5	TGTGCCAGCACCTACCACAGGGGGGTTGTGGAGACCCAGTACTTC	CASTYHRGVVETQYF
.	TRBV11-3	TRBD1	TRBJ2-1	TGTGCCAGCAGCCTAGGGACAGGGTTTGGCGGTAGACTCGATGAGCAGTTCTTC	CASSLGTGFGGRLDEQFF
.	TRBV5-1	.	TRBJ2-7	TGCGCCAGCAGCTTGGGAGCCTCCTACGAGCAGTACTTC	CASSLGASYEQYF
once	TRBV7-2	TRBD2	TRBJ2-3	TGTGCCAGCAGCCTTCGACTAGCGGGAGGGACCACAGATACGCAGTATTTT	CASSLRLAGGTTDTQYF
.	TRBV29-1	TRBD1	TRBJ2-2	TGCAGCGTTCAACCCGGGACAGGGATCGGGGAGCTGTTTTTT	CSVQPGTGIGELFF
.	TRBV4-1	TRBD2	TRBJ2-3	TGCGCCAGCAGCCCCGAACCACCACTAGCGGGAAACAGGGCAGATACGCAGTATTTT	CASSPEPPLAGNRADTQYF
.	TRBV10-1	.	TRBJ2-3	TGCGCCAGCAGTAAAGCGGGCCGCACAGATACGCAGTATTTT	CASSKAGRTDTQYF
once	TRBV24-1	TRBD1	TRBJ2-7	TGTGCCACCAGTGATTTCAAACAGGGGGTCTACGAGCAGTACTTC	CATSDFKQGVYEQYF
once	TRBV5-5	.	TRBJ2-4	TGTGCCAGCAGCTTGATCCCCTCAGGTATCGCCAAAAACATTCAGTACTTC	CASSLIPSGIAKNIQYF
.	TRBV7-2	.	TRBJ2-3	TGTGCCAGCAACGAGTGGGGCAGGGGTGGCACAGATACGCAGTATTTT	CASNEWGRGGTDTQYF
once	TRBV9	TRBD1	TRBJ1-1	TGTGCCAGCAGTCCGTTCCACAGGGGTGGTACTGAAGCTTTCTTT	CASSPFHRGGTEAFF
.	TRBV5-4	TRBD2	TRBJ2-1	TGTGCCAGCAGCCCAGGACTAGCGGGAGGATACAATGAGCAGTTCTTC	CASSPGLAGGYNEQFF
few	TRBV10-2	.	TRBJ1-1	TGCGCCAGCAGCACGGTCGGGAACACTGAAGCTTTCTTT	CASSTVGNTEAFF
.	TRBV2	.	TRBJ2-3	TGTGCCAGCAGTGAGGAGGTCACAGATACGCAGTATTTT	CASSEEVTDTQYF
many	TRBV5-4	TRBD1	TRBJ2-7	TGTGCCAGCAGCTTAGACAGGGGGCTGGACGAGCAGTACTTC	CASSLDRGLDEQYF
once	TRBV10-2	TRBD2	TRBJ2-1	TGCGCCAGCAGTGAGTCGCGGACTAGCGGGAGTAATGAGCAGTTCTTC	CASSESRTSGSNEQFF
.	TRBV29-1	TRBD2	TRBJ2-5	TGCAGCGACCCAGCTAGGACTAGCTCAGAGACCCAGTACTTC	CSDPARTSSETQYF
.	TRBV5-1	.	TRBJ2-7	TGCGCCAGCAGCTTGGCCGCGGGTTACAGAACCTCCTACGAGCAGTACTTC	CASSLAAGYRTSYEQYF
.	TRBV24-1	TRBD2	TRBJ2-7	TGTGCCACCAGTGATTTCGGGTCGGGGGGCTCCTACGAGCAGTACTTC	CATSDFGSGGSYEQYF
.	TRBV19	TRBD1	TRBJ1-2	TGTGCCAGTAGCCGCGTGGGCGGACAGGGTGACTATGGCTACACCTTC	CASSRVGGQGDYGYTF
.	TRBV29-1	.	TRBJ2-7	TGCAGCGTTGAAACTAGGGGGGGGCCCGGCTCCTACGAGCAGTACTTC	CSVETRGGPGSYEQYF
few	TRBV15	TRBD2	TRBJ2-7	TGTGCCACCAGCAGAGGGAGCGGGAGGGCCTCCTACGAGCAGTACTTC	CATSRGSGRASYEQYF
.	TRBV5-1	.	TRBJ1-2	TGCGCCAGCAGCCAGATGGGTCAGGGAAGTGGCTACACCTTC	CASSQMGQGSGYTF
.	TRBV30	.	TRBJ2-5	TGTGCCTGTAGCGTACGGGAGACCCAGTACTTC	CACSVRETQYF
.	TRBV28	TRBD1	TRBJ1-2	TGTGCCAGCAGCCTTAGGGGACAGTCTCCGCACGGAAACTATGGCTACACCTTC	CASSLRGQSPHGNYGYTF
.	TRBV19	TRBD1	TRBJ1-2	TGTGCCAGTAGTATTGGACAGGCAGCCAACTATGGCTACACCTTC	CASSIGQAANYGYTF